The source of this T cell receptor beta chain is a study of cytomegalovirus exposure and HLA in healthy donors. This clone occurred a few times. Both 60 Vbeta primers and 13 Jbeta primers went into the PCR. The protocol was immunoSEQ multiplex PCR, while the TCRdb copy is restricted to in-frame clones and leaves out a portion. In the table there are some 120,000 clones, about 61% of which are singletons. Per the germline V gene, CDR1 is MDHEN and CDR2 is SYDVKM. Trimming stripped 7 bases from V and 7 bases from J, with 7 bases between. The CDR3 is made up of 11 amino acids. The sequencing input was PBMCs. The chain links TRBV28 to TRBJ2-2; D is undetermined. The sequence was obtained from a woman aged 25 to 39 in good health and CMV-seronegative. Written as DNA, the CDR3 is TGTGCCAGCACTCTCCGCGGGGAGCTGTTTTTT. It specifies CASTLRGELFF.